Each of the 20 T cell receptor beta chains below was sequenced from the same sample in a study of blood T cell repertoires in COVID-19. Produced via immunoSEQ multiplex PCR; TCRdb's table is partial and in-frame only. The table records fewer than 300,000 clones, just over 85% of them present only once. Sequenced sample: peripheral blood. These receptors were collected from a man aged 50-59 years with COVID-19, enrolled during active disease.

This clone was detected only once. This chain's CDR3 is CASSPLDRGKYSEAFF. The CDR3 DNA is TGTGCCAGCAGCCCTTTGGACAGGGGGAAATATTCTGAAGCTTTCTTT. The chain uses TRBV6-2 or TRBV6-3 and TRBJ1-1, with 10 bases identical to TRBD1. The germline CDR1 and CDR2 sequences are MNHEY and SVGEGT. The CDR3 is made up of 16 amino acids. The V and J ends lost 6 bases and 6 bases, in that order; junction bases with no gene match: 13.

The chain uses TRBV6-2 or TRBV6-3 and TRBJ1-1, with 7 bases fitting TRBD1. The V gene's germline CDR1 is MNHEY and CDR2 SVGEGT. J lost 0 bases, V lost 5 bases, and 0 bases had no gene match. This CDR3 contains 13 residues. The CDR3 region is CASSGQVNTEAFF. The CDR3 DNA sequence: TGTGCCAGCAGTGGACAGGTGAACACTGAAGCTTTCTTT.

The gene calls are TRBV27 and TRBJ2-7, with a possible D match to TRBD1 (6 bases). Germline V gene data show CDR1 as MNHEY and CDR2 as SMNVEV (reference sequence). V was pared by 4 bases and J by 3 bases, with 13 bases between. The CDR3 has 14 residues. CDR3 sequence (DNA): TGTGCCAGCAGTTCCAGGGGTGGGTACTACGAGCAGTACTTC. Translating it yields CASSSRGGYYEQYF.

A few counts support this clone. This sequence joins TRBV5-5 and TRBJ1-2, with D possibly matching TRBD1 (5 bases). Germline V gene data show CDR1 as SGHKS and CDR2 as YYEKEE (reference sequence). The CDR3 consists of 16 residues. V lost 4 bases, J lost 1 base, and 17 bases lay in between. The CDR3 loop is CASSLGASYVNYGYTF. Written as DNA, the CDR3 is TGTGCCAGCAGCCTAGGGGCCTCATACGTTAACTATGGCTACACCTTC.

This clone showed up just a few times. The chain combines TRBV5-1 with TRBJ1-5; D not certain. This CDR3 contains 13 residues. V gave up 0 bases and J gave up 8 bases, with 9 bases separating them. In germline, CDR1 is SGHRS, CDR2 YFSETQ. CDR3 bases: TGCGCCAGCAGCTTGGAAGGTCAGGAGCCCCAGCATTTT. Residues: CASSLEGQEPQHF.

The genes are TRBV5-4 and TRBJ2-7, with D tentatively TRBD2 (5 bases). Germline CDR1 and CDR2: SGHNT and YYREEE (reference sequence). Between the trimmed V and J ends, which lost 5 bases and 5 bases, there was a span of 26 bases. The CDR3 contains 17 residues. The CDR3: CASRVGSGSRLAHEQYF. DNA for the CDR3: TGTGCCAGCAGGGTTGGCTCCGGCTCCAGGCTAGCCCACGAGCAGTACTTC.

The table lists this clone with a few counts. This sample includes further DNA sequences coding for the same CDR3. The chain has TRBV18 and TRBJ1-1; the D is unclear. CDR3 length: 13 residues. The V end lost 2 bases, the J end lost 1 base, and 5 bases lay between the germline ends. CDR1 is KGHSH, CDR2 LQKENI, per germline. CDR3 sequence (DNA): TGTGCCAGCTCACCAGGAGGGAACACTGAAGCTTTCTTT. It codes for CASSPGGNTEAFF. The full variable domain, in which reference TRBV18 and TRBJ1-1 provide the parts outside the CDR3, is NAGVMQNPRHLVRRRGQEARLRCSPMKGHSHVYWYRQLPEEGLKFMVYLQKENIIDESGMPKERFSAEFPKEGPSILRIQQVVRGDSAAYFCASSPGGNTEAFFGQGTRLTVV.

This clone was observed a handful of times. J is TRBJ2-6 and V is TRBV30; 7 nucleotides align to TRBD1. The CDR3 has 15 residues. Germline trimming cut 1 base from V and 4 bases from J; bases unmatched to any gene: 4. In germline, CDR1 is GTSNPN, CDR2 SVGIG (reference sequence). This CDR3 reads CAWSDRGRGANVLTF. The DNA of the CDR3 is TGTGCCTGGAGTGACAGGGGTAGGGGGGCCAACGTCCTGACTTTC. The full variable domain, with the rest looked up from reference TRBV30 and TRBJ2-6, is SQTIHQWPATLVQPVGSPLSLECTVEGTSNPNLYWYRQAAGRGLQLLFYSVGIGQISSEVPQNLSASRPQDRQFILSSKKLLLSDSGFYLCAWSDRGRGANVLTFGAGSRLTVL.

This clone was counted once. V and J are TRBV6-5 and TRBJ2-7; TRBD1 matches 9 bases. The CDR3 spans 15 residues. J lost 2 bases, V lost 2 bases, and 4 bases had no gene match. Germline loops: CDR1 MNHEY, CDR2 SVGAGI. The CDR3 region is CASSYAGTGTYEQYF. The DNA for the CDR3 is TGTGCCAGCAGTTACGCCGGGACAGGGACCTACGAGCAGTACTTC.

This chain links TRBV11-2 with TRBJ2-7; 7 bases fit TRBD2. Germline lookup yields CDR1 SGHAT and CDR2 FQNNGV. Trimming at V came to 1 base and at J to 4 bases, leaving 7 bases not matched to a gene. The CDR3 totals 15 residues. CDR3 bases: TGTGCCAGCAGCTTAGGGGCGGGGGATTTTTACGAGCAGTACTTC. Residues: CASSLGAGDFYEQYF.

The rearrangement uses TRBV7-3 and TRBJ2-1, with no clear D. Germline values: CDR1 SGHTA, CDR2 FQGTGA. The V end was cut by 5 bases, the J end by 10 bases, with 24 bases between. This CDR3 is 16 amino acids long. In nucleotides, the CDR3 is TGTGCCAGCAGCCCCCGACATGGTCACGACCAAAGGGAGCAGTTCTTC. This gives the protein CASSPRHGHDQREQFF.

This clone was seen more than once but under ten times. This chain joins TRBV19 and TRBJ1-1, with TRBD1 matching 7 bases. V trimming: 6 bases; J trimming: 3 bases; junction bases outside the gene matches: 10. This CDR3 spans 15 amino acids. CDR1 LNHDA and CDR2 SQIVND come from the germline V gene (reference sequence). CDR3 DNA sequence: TGTGCCAGTAGCGCCAATACAGGGACAGACACTGAAGCTTTCTTT. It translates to CASSANTGTDTEAFF.

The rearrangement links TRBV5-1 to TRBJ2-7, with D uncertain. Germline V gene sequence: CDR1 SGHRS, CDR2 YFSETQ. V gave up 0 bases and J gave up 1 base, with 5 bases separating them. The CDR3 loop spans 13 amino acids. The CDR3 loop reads CASSLARSYEQYF. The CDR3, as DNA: TGCGCCAGCAGCTTGGCCAGGTCCTACGAGCAGTACTTC.

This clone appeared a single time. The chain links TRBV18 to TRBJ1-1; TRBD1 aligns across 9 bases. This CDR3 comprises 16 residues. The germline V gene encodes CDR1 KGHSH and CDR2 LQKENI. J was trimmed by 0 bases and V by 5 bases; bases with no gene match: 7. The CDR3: CASSKDRGTMNTEAFF. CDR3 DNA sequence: TGTGCCAGCTCAAAGGACAGGGGCACAATGAACACTGAAGCTTTCTTT.

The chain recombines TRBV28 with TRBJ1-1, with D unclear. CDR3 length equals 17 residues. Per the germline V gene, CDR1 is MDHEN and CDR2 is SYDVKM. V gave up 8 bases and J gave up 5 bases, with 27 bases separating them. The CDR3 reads CASGKVGRTIAGTEAFF. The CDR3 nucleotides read TGTGCCAGCGGGAAGGTGGGCCGAACAATCGCGGGAACTGAAGCTTTCTTT.

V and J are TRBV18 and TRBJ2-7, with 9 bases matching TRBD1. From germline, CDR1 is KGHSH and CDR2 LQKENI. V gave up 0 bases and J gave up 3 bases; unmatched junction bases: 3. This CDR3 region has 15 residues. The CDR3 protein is CASSPPGQGLYEQYF. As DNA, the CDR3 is TGTGCCAGCTCACCACCGGGACAGGGCCTCTACGAGCAGTACTTC.

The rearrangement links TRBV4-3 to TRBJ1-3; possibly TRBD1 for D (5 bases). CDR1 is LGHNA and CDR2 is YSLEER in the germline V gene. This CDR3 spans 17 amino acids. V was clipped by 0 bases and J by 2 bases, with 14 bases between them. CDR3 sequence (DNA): TGCGCCAGCAGCCAAGATCTAGGGCGGGACGCTGGAAACACCATATATTTT. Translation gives CASSQDLGRDAGNTIYF.

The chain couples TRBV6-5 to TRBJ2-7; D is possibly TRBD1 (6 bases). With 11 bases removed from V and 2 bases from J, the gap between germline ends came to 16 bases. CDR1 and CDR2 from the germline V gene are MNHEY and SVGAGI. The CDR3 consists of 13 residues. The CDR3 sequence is CAGKQGSTYEQYF. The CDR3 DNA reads TGTGCCGGAAAACAGGGCTCCACCTACGAGCAGTACTTC.

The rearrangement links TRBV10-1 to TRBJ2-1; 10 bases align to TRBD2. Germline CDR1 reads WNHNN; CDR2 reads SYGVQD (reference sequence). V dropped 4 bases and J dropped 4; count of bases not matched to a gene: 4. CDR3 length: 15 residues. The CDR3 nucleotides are TGCGCCAGCAGTGCCGGGACTAGCGATTACAATGAGCAGTTCTTC. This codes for CASSAGTSDYNEQFF.

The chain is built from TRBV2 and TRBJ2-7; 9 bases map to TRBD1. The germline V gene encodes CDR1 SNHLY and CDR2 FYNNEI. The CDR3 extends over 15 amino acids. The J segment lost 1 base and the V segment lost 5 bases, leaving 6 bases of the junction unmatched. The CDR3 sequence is CASSKGQGGSYEQYF. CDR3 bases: TGTGCCAGCAGTAAGGGACAGGGTGGTTCCTACGAGCAGTACTTC.